This TCR beta chain was obtained from a study of T cell repertoires in cytomegalovirus infection. Study background: HLA-B-restricted CMV epitopes that are well studied, plus recently identified HLA-C-restricted ones, were used by the study. Indicated by public TCR beta signatures were CMV infection and matching HLA type.

The CDR3 spans 16 residues. V lost 1 base, J lost 4 bases, and 17 bases lay in between. Germline V gives CDR1 SGHTA, CDR2 FQGNSA. TCRdb recomputed calls from the reads with MiXCR, one row per CDR3 protein. The table has some 500,000 distinct CDR3 sequences, 40% seen once. Notes on this clonotype: Its specificity is unknown.

The study's findings and limits: Cumulative frequency of public TCR beta families picked out carriers of CMV plus the relevant HLA. HLA-C-restricted CMV-specific TCR beta clonotypes prevailed in the ex vivo response.

The TCR was taken from a human donor in good health (CMV status not recorded). Some clones in this sample may be carry-over from other donors' samples. The source material was cultured PBMCs, sampled from culture after CMV antigen stimulation. The chain is built from TRBV7-2 and TRBJ2-7; D might be TRBD1 or TRBD2, each matching 6 bases. In DNA form, the CDR3 reads TGTGCCAGCAGCTTAGGCGGGACAAACTTGGGATACGAGCAGTACTTC. Residues: CASSLGGTNLGYEQYF.